Presented here are 21 T cell receptor beta chains from one specimen sequenced in a study of blood T cell repertoires in COVID-19. This table comes from immunoSEQ multiplex PCR, and its TCRdb copy is limited to in-frame clones, with some not included. The sample shows a few hundred thousand clones, more than 75% of them seen only once. The material sequenced was peripheral blood. The receptors derive from a woman aged 55 to 70 with COVID-19, enrolled during active disease.

The rearrangement uses TRBV5-1 and TRBJ1-1, with 7 nucleotides matching TRBD1. V trimming: 0 bases; J trimming: 5 bases; junction bases outside the gene matches: 13. CDR1 SGHRS and CDR2 YFSETQ come from the germline V gene. This CDR3 is built from 17 residues. CDR3 DNA sequence: TGCGCCAGCAGCTTGGAAGCAGGGGGAAGACTCCGGACTGAAGCTTTCTTT. Encoded protein: CASSLEAGGRLRTEAFF.

The chain couples TRBV4-1 to TRBJ1-4; 9 nucleotides agree with TRBD1. Losses at the gene ends were 4 bases for V and 8 bases for J; bases not matched to a gene: 14. The CDR3 consists of 17 residues. Germline CDR1 reads MGHRA; CDR2 reads YSYEKL. The CDR3 coding sequence is TGCGCCAGCAGCCGGACCGGGACAGGGAGAGGAGGCGAAAAACTGTTTTTT. This sequence encodes CASSRTGTGRGGEKLFF.

The chain has TRBV5-1 and TRBJ2-7, with a weak D call TRBD1 (5 bases). Per germline, CDR1 SGHRS and CDR2 YFSETQ. This CDR3 comprises 11 residues. Deletions cut 1 base from V and 7 bases from J, with 6 bases between. DNA for the CDR3: TGCGCCAGCAGCTTGTCAGGGGAGCAGTACTTC. Translated, it gives CASSLSGEQYF. The whole variable domain, remainder taken from reference TRBV5-1 and TRBJ2-7, is KAGVTQTPRYLIKTRGQQVTLSCSPISGHRSVSWYQQTPGQGLQFLFEYFSETQRNKGNFPGRFSGRQFSNSRSEMNVSTLELGDSALYLCASSLSGEQYFGPGTRLTVT.

V usage is TRBV5-1 and J usage is TRBJ2-3, with D possibly being TRBD1 (6 bases). The CDR3 has 16 amino acids. The V end was cut by 4 bases, the J end by 5 bases, with 20 bases between. Germline CDR1 SGHRS, CDR2 YFSETQ. CDR3 protein: CASSAPVRRGIDTQYF. The CDR3 coding sequence is TGCGCCAGCAGCGCCCCGGTCCGAAGGGGGATAGATACGCAGTATTTT.

The chain employs TRBV7-9 and TRBJ2-7, with TRBD1 identical over 10 bases. V dropped 3 bases and J dropped 6; count of bases not matched to a gene: 2. Per germline, CDR1 SEHNR and CDR2 FQNEAQ (reference sequence). This CDR3 is built from 13 residues. The CDR3, as DNA: TGTGCCAGCAGCTTGGGACAGGGGTTCGAGCAGTACTTC. The encoded protein is CASSLGQGFEQYF.

The chain combines TRBV5-1 with TRBJ2-2, with a tentative D call TRBD2 (6 bases). Germline V gene sequence: CDR1 SGHRS, CDR2 YFSETQ. The germline V and J ends were trimmed by 2 bases and 5 bases, with 16 bases remaining between them. This CDR3 has 16 amino acids. The CDR3 sequence is CASSFPTSTETGELFF. The DNA of the CDR3 is TGCGCCAGCAGCTTCCCGACTAGTACGGAAACCGGGGAGCTGTTTTTT.

V is TRBV28 and J is TRBJ2-7; the match to TRBD2 covers 8 bases. The CDR3 sequence is 14 residues long. V shed 5 bases, J shed 6 bases, and the junction held 9 bases outside the gene matches. Germline values: CDR1 MDHEN, CDR2 SYDVKM. CDR3 residues: CASSRAPGGTEQYF. CDR3 DNA sequence: TGTGCCAGCAGTCGGGCCCCGGGAGGGACCGAGCAGTACTTC.

The chain combines TRBV15 with TRBJ2-3, with D tentatively TRBD1 (5 bases). CDR3 length equals 15 residues. Trimming stripped 0 bases from V and 4 bases from J, with 11 bases between. Germline CDR1 LNHNV, CDR2 YYDKDF (reference sequence). CDR3 residues: CATSREAGPPDTQYF. The CDR3 nucleotides read TGTGCCACCAGCAGAGAGGCAGGGCCCCCAGATACGCAGTATTTT.

As regards this clone: Sequence at one end of the junction differs from germline and may be a read error. This chain links TRBV15 with TRBJ2-5, with 12 bases lining up with TRBD2. Germline V gene lookup returns CDR1 LNHNV and CDR2 YYDKDF (reference sequence). The CDR3 spans 16 residues. CDR3 loop: CATSRALAGGQEIQYF. The DNA of the CDR3 is TGTGCCACCAGCAGAGCGCTAGCGGGAGGGCAAGAGATCCAGTACTTC.

DNA of the CDR3: TGTGCCATCAGTGAGTTAAGCAGGACAGATACGCAGTATTTT. It translates to CAISELSRTDTQYF. The chain is built from TRBV10-3 and TRBJ2-3; D is unresolved. The germline CDR1 and CDR2 sequences are ENHRY and SYGVKD. The CDR3 has 14 amino acids. V lost 1 base, J lost 3 bases, and 8 bases lay in between.

The rearrangement links TRBV15 to TRBJ2-3, with 8 bases lining up with TRBD1. The V segment lost 2 bases and the J segment 1 base; nucleotides outside the gene matches: 5. This CDR3 is 16 amino acids long. Germline V CDR1 and CDR2: LNHNV, YYDKDF (reference sequence). The CDR3 DNA reads as TGTGCCACCAGCAGACGACAGGACAGGGGCACAGATACGCAGTATTTT. Protein: CATSRRQDRGTDTQYF.

This chain uses TRBV6-5 with TRBJ2-7; D possibly corresponds to TRBD2 (5 bases). The ends were cut back, 1 base at V and 1 base at J, with 14 bases in the middle. CDR1 and CDR2 (germline): MNHEY, SVGAGI. The CDR3 sequence is 16 residues long. The CDR3 protein is CASSYLNRKRSYEQYF. Written as DNA, the CDR3 is TGTGCCAGCAGTTACTTGAACAGAAAGCGGTCCTACGAGCAGTACTTC.

The CDR3 reads CATSVLGLPETQYF. CDR3 coding DNA: TGCGCCACCTCGGTGCTAGGTTTACCAGAGACCCAGTACTTC. The chain joins TRBV5-1 to TRBJ2-5; no definite D call. Trimming cost V 9 bases and J 4 bases, with 19 bases left between them. Germline V gene lookup returns CDR1 SGHRS and CDR2 YFSETQ. The CDR3 extends over 14 amino acids.

This clone has just one count. The chain uses TRBV2 and TRBJ1-3, with D hard to call. The CDR3 loop spans 12 amino acids. The germline V gene has CDR1 SNHLY and CDR2 FYNNEI. With 4 bases removed from V and 4 bases from J, the gap between germline ends came to 5 bases. The DNA of the CDR3 is TGTGCCAGCAGTGTCCAAGGAAACACCATATATTTT. It translates to CASSVQGNTIYF.

The sample holds many counts of this clone. The J gene is TRBJ2-7, the V gene TRBV18, with D maybe TRBD1 (5 bases). Trimming removed 3 bases at V and 0 bases at J, with 9 bases between. Germline V gene sequence: CDR1 KGHSH, CDR2 LQKENI. The CDR3 contains 14 residues. The CDR3 reads CASSPGQDSYEQYF. Written as DNA, the CDR3 is TGTGCCAGCTCACCGGGGCAGGACTCCTACGAGCAGTACTTC. The entire variable domain, with the rest obtained from reference TRBV18 and TRBJ2-7, is as follows: NAGVMQNPRHLVRRRGQEARLRCSPMKGHSHVYWYRQLPEEGLKFMVYLQKENIIDESGMPKERFSAEFPKEGPSILRIQQVVRGDSAAYFCASSPGQDSYEQYFGPGTRLTVT.

The chain has TRBV7-8 and TRBJ1-2; D gene uncertain. With 1 base removed from V and 8 bases from J, the gap between germline ends came to 11 bases. In germline, CDR1 is SGHVS, CDR2 FQNEAQ. The CDR3 spans 13 residues. The CDR3 nucleotides are TGTGCCAGCAGCTTAGTAGATGAGAGGGGCTACACCTTC. It is translated as CASSLVDERGYTF.

The CDR3 region is CARSLEERDRNSTDTQYF. CDR3 bases: TGTGCCAGAAGCTTGGAAGAACGGGACAGGAATAGCACAGATACGCAGTATTTT. The J gene is TRBJ2-3, the V gene TRBV5-3; 8 bases are a match to TRBD1. TRBV5-3 is classed as an ORF, of uncertain function. This CDR3 has 18 amino acids. Unmatched junction bases numbered 9, after V lost 0 bases and J lost 0 bases.

The chain combines TRBV5-6 with TRBJ1-1, with D possibly TRBD1 on 6 matching bases. Germline CDR1 and CDR2: SGHDT and YYEEEE. V lost 5 bases, J lost 6 bases, and 11 bases lay in between. The CDR3 length is 12 residues. DNA for the CDR3: TGTGCCAGCAGGTTAGGGACATCTGAAGCTTTCTTT. Its translation: CASRLGTSEAFF. Filled out from reference TRBV5-6 and TRBJ1-1, the complete variable domain reads DAGVTQSPTHLIKTRGQQVTLRCSPKSGHDTVSWYQQALGQGPQFIFQYYEEEERQRGNFPDRFSGHQFPNYSSELNVNALLLGDSALYLCASRLGTSEAFFGQGTRLTVV.

The chain joins TRBV12-3 or TRBV12-4 to TRBJ2-7, with TRBD1 matching 9 bases. After removal of 6 bases from V and 12 bases from J, the junction contained 12 bases not matched to a gene. The CDR3 contains 13 residues. The CDR3 sequence: CASRATGGTVRYF. The CDR3 coding sequence is TGTGCCAGCAGGGCGACAGGGGGGACGGTTAGGTACTTC.

This clone occurred once. The chain combines TRBV7-3 with TRBJ2-1; TRBD2 is a possible D gene (6 bases). Germline assignment: CDR1 SGHTA and CDR2 FQGTGA. The CDR3 length is 15 residues. Deletions cut 0 bases from V and 4 bases from J, with 10 bases between. CDR3 amino acids: CASSLTYGGYNEQFF. DNA of the CDR3: TGTGCCAGCAGCTTAACTTACGGGGGATACAATGAGCAGTTCTTC.

The count of this clone is one. The same CDR3 also results from other DNA sequences found in this sample. This CDR3 reads CASSPGGGNYEQYF. As DNA, the CDR3 is TGCGCCAGCAGCCCGGGGGGGGGAAACTACGAGCAGTACTTC. This sequence joins TRBV5-1 and TRBJ2-7; 8 bases are shared with TRBD2. The V segment lost 4 bases and the J segment 3 bases; nucleotides outside the gene matches: 6. The CDR3 covers 14 residues. Per germline, CDR1 SGHRS and CDR2 YFSETQ.